Each of the 30 T cell receptor beta chains below was sequenced from the same sample in a study of CD8 T cells in Susac syndrome. It was with random hexamers that roughly 0.5 to 1 ug RNA was reverse transcribed. TCRdb recomputed calls from the immunoSEQ multiplex PCR reads with MiXCR, one row per CDR3 protein. Of some 130,000 distinct CDR3 sequences listed, around 95% are singletons. Sequencing was done on a sample of CD8+ T cells from PBMCs. The receptor set was obtained from a human donor with Susac syndrome.

The genes are TRBV18 and TRBJ2-7; tentative D call: TRBD2 (5 bases). The germline gives CDR1 KGHSH, CDR2 LQKENI. V was cut by 6 bases and J by 0 bases, with 24 bases left in between. This CDR3 contains 18 residues. The CDR3 reads CASSLLEAGYKASYEQYF. DNA of the CDR3: TGTGCCAGCTCCCTCTTGGAGGCGGGCTACAAAGCCTCCTACGAGCAGTACTTC.

V gene TRBV20-1 combines with J gene TRBJ2-1; a possible D gene is TRBD2 (8 bases). The CDR3 is 15 residues long. The V end was cut by 4 bases, the J end by 4 bases, with 17 bases between. Germline V gives CDR1 DFQATT, CDR2 SNEGSKA (reference sequence). The CDR3 spells CSATHGGDRYNEQFF. CDR3 nucleotide sequence: TGCAGTGCTACCCACGGGGGGGACAGATACAATGAGCAGTTCTTC.

This chain uses TRBV4-1 with TRBJ2-7; a weak D match, TRBD2 (6 bases). V lost 3 bases to trimming and J lost 6 bases, with 9 bases between them. The CDR3 sequence is 12 residues long. Germline lookup yields CDR1 MGHRA and CDR2 YSYEKL. The CDR3 DNA reads as TGCGCCAGCAGCCAGGTAGCGGCCGAGCAGTACTTC. It encodes CASSQVAAEQYF.

This chain connects TRBV5-1 to TRBJ2-7; 10 bases are a match to TRBD2. Germline V gene lookup returns CDR1 SGHRS and CDR2 YFSETQ. V was clipped by 2 bases and J by 2 bases; unmatched bases: 1. The CDR3 is 14 amino acids. The CDR3 DNA is TGCGCCAGCAGCTTCGGACTAGCGGCCTACGAGCAGTACTTC. It yields the protein CASSFGLAAYEQYF. The full variable domain, in which reference TRBV5-1 and TRBJ2-7 provide the parts outside the CDR3, is KAGVTQTPRYLIKTRGQQVTLSCSPISGHRSVSWYQQTPGQGLQFLFEYFSETQRNKGNFPGRFSGRQFSNSRSEMNVSTLELGDSALYLCASSFGLAAYEQYFGPGTRLTVT.

The V call is TRBV20-1, the J call TRBJ2-1, with no clear D. This CDR3 is built from 16 residues. Germline values: CDR1 DFQATT, CDR2 SNEGSKA (reference sequence). V lost 6 bases and J lost 2, with 20 bases in between. CDR3 sequence reads: CSAEPKTGSPYNEQFF. Written as DNA, the CDR3 is TGCAGTGCCGAACCTAAAACGGGCTCACCCTACAATGAGCAGTTCTTC.

This rearrangement joins TRBV3-1 to TRBJ2-7, with TRBD2 identical over 7 bases. Germline CDR1 LGHDT, CDR2 YNNKEL (reference sequence). This CDR3 has 13 amino acids. J lost 7 bases, V lost 4 bases, and 7 bases had no gene match. The CDR3 loop is CASSPGLGGEQYF. CDR3 coding DNA: TGTGCCAGCAGCCCTGGACTAGGCGGGGAGCAGTACTTC.

CDR3 residues: CASSLVEMYNEQFF. The CDR3 DNA follows: TGTGCCAGCAGCTTAGTTGAGATGTACAATGAGCAGTTCTTC. V and J are TRBV7-6 and TRBJ2-1, with D uncertain. Trimming stripped 1 base from V and 4 bases from J, with 8 bases between. The CDR3 runs to 14 residues. CDR1 is SGHVS and CDR2 is FNYEAQ in the germline V gene.

This sequence joins TRBV9 and TRBJ1-4; D is undetermined. Trimming left V 3 bases short and J 0 bases short, with 6 bases between. This CDR3 is 14 amino acids long. Germline V gives CDR1 SGDLS, CDR2 YYNGEE. The CDR3 DNA follows: TGTGCCAGCAGCGGTACTGCAACTAATGAAAAACTGTTTTTT. Residues: CASSGTATNEKLFF.

The J gene is TRBJ2-7, the V gene TRBV28, with 7 bases matching TRBD2. This CDR3 is built from 16 residues. Losses at the gene ends were 1 base for V and 6 bases for J; bases not matched to a gene: 12. CDR1 is MDHEN, CDR2 SYDVKM, per germline. CDR3 residues: CASSLSWGGDSSEQYF. CDR3 coding DNA: TGTGCCAGCAGTTTATCTTGGGGAGGGGACTCTTCCGAGCAGTACTTC.

This chain connects TRBV4-1 to TRBJ2-5; TRBD1 matches at 10 bases. The germline V gene encodes CDR1 MGHRA and CDR2 YSYEKL. Trimming removed 3 bases from V and 1 base from J; junction bases left unmatched: 8. CDR3 length equals 17 residues. The CDR3 sequence: CASSHSRTGGFQETQYF. DNA of the CDR3: TGCGCCAGCAGCCATTCGAGGACAGGGGGATTCCAAGAGACCCAGTACTTC.

The rearrangement joins TRBV28 to TRBJ2-7; possibly TRBD1 or TRBD2 for D (5 bases each). This CDR3 has 12 amino acids. Per germline, CDR1 MDHEN and CDR2 SYDVKM. V lost 2 bases to trimming and J lost 9 bases, with 11 bases between them. The CDR3 region is CASSLQRGGQYF. The CDR3 nucleotides read TGTGCCAGCAGTTTACAGAGGGGCGGGCAGTACTTC.

The gene calls are TRBV13 and TRBJ2-7, with 14 bases that match TRBD2. The CDR3 covers 16 residues. After removal of 4 bases from V and 4 bases from J, the junction contained 6 bases not matched to a gene. From germline, CDR1 is PRHDT and CDR2 FYEKMQ (reference sequence). The CDR3 loop reads CASSSPGTSGSYEQYF. CDR3 sequence (DNA): TGTGCCAGCAGCTCCCCGGGGACTAGCGGGAGTTACGAGCAGTACTTC.

V and J are TRBV6-2 or TRBV6-3 and TRBJ2-2; D remains unclear. In germline, CDR1 is MNHEY, CDR2 SVGEGT. V gave up 6 bases and J gave up 2 bases, with 13 bases separating them. This CDR3 spans 15 amino acids. The CDR3 region has the DNA TGTGCCAGCAGACCGAGTTGGGGAAACACCGGGGAGCTGTTTTTT. Protein product: CASRPSWGNTGELFF.

The rearrangement joins TRBV12-3 or TRBV12-4 to TRBJ1-2; 10 bases line up with TRBD1. J gave up 6 bases and V 7 bases, and 8 bases lay outside the gene matches. CDR3 length: 14 residues. As DNA, the CDR3 is TGTGCCAGCACCCTAGGGACAGGGGCGAATGGCTACACCTTC. Its translation is CASTLGTGANGYTF.

The chain links TRBV9 to TRBJ1-2, with D perhaps matching TRBD1 (5 bases). The CDR3 loop spans 12 amino acids. Trimming removed 7 bases at V and 6 bases at J, with 13 bases between. Germline V CDR1 and CDR2: SGDLS, YYNGEE. As DNA, the CDR3 is TGTGCCAGCGGCGGTCCCAGGGATGGCTACACCTTC. The encoded protein is CASGGPRDGYTF. Full variable domain (remainder filled in from reference TRBV9 and TRBJ1-2): DSGVTQTPKHLITATGQRVTLRCSPRSGDLSVYWYQQSLDQGLQFLIQYYNGEERAKGNILERFSAQQFPDLHSELNLSSLELGDSALYFCASGGPRDGYTFGSGTRLTVV.

The V and J genes are TRBV7-9 and TRBJ2-5; D unclear. Germline V CDR1 and CDR2: SEHNR, FQNEAQ (reference sequence). Trimming stripped 1 base from V and 5 bases from J, with 11 bases between. The CDR3 is 14 amino acids. This CDR3 is CASSLGSTAETQYF. CDR3 DNA: TGTGCCAGCAGCTTAGGTTCCACAGCCGAGACCCAGTACTTC.

This chain connects TRBV6-5 to TRBJ2-5; D not resolved. This CDR3 is 12 amino acids long. Deletions cut 7 bases from V and 0 bases from J, with 6 bases between. Germline-derived CDR1 and CDR2 are MNHEY and SVGAGI. The CDR3 sequence: CASTPYQETQYF. In DNA form, the CDR3 reads TGTGCCAGCACCCCTTACCAAGAGACCCAGTACTTC.

J is TRBJ1-2 and V is TRBV29-1; D gene uncertain. The CDR3 extends over 14 amino acids. V was shortened by 2 bases and J by 3 bases, with 13 bases between the two germline ends. Germline CDR1 SQVTM, CDR2 ANQGSEA. The chain's CDR3 is CSVEPTAAHYGYTF. CDR3 nucleotides: TGCAGCGTTGAACCGACGGCCGCTCACTATGGCTACACCTTC.

This chain uses TRBV6-1 with TRBJ2-1; D not resolved. Trimming left V 10 bases short and J 4 bases short, with 8 bases between. Germline lookup yields CDR1 MNHNS and CDR2 SASEGT. The CDR3 runs 11 residues. The CDR3 is CATILYNEQFF. CDR3 DNA: TGTGCCACCATCCTATACAATGAGCAGTTCTTC.

The rearrangement uses TRBV25-1 and TRBJ1-5; tentative D call: TRBD1 (6 bases). The V gene lost 5 bases and the J gene lost 1 base, with 12 bases spanning the gap. CDR3 length equals 15 residues. Germline values: CDR1 MGHDK, CDR2 SYGVNS. The CDR3: CASSLTGSSNQPQHF. The CDR3 nucleotides are TGTGCCAGCAGTCTAACAGGGTCCAGCAATCAGCCCCAGCATTTT.

This chain links TRBV12-5 with TRBJ2-2; 11 bases match TRBD2. The germline V gene has CDR1 LGHNT and CDR2 FRNRAP. The junction had 2 bases not matched to a gene; V was cut back by 4 bases and J by 1 base. The CDR3 extends over 16 amino acids. This CDR3 reads CASGSGTSGNTGELFF. CDR3 in DNA: TGTGCTAGTGGTTCAGGGACTAGCGGGAACACCGGGGAGCTGTTTTTT.

V and J are TRBV29-1 and TRBJ1-1; 8 bases map to TRBD1. With V trimmed by 4 bases and J by 0 bases, 13 bases remained unmatched. CDR3 size: 17 residues. Germline-derived CDR1 and CDR2 are SQVTM and ANQGSEA. The CDR3 DNA is TGCAGCGTTGCCCATCGGACAGGGAAACTTATGAACACTGAAGCTTTCTTT. Its translation: CSVAHRTGKLMNTEAFF.

The chain joins TRBV11-2 to TRBJ2-7; 12 nucleotides agree with TRBD2. J was trimmed by 2 bases and V by 3 bases; bases with no gene match: 2. Germline assignment: CDR1 SGHAT and CDR2 FQNNGV. The CDR3 extends over 15 amino acids. As DNA, the CDR3 is TGTGCCAGCAGCTTTTGGACTAGCGGGACCTACGAGCAGTACTTC. This translates into CASSFWTSGTYEQYF.

J is TRBJ2-3 and V is TRBV9; tentative D call: TRBD1 (6 bases). The CDR3 extends over 14 amino acids. Germline lookup yields CDR1 SGDLS and CDR2 YYNGEE. V was cut by 5 bases and J by 4 bases, with 14 bases left in between. The CDR3 nucleotides read TGTGCCAGCAGAGCTCTCGGACAGCCAGATACGCAGTATTTT. This gives the protein CASRALGQPDTQYF.

The V gene is TRBV5-1, the J gene TRBJ2-4, with TRBD2 identical over 10 bases. Germline V lookup: CDR1 SGHRS, CDR2 YFSETQ. This CDR3 is built from 15 residues. V was pared by 7 bases and J by 9 bases, with 13 bases of the junction left unmatched. CDR3 residues: CASGTSEGYEGIQYF. As DNA, the CDR3 is TGCGCCAGCGGGACTAGCGAAGGGTATGAAGGCATTCAGTACTTC.

The rearrangement links TRBV12-3 or TRBV12-4 to TRBJ2-1; TRBD2 matches 13 bases. There are 12 residues in the CDR3. V was clipped by 11 bases and J by 8 bases; unmatched bases: 3. This chain's CDR3 is CAWTSGSDEQFF. The DNA for the CDR3 is TGTGCCTGGACTAGCGGGAGCGATGAGCAGTTCTTC.

The chain combines TRBV12-3 or TRBV12-4 with TRBJ2-2; D tentatively reads TRBD1 or TRBD2 (5 bases each). The CDR3 loop spans 16 amino acids. The V end was cut by 6 bases, the J end by 3 bases, with 17 bases between. The DNA for the CDR3 is TGTGCCAGCAGACCGACTCGGGACCGATACACCGGGGAGCTGTTTTTT. This translates into CASRPTRDRYTGELFF.

Points on this clonotype: The junction and the germline gene differ at one end; a read error may be behind it. The chain employs TRBV7-7 and TRBJ2-7, with D uncertain. Germline-derived CDR1 and CDR2 are SSHAT and FNYEAQ (reference sequence). The CDR3 has 14 amino acids. CDR3 coding DNA: TGTGCTAGCAGCTTCGGCAAGGGATCCTACGAGCAGTACTTC. Translating gives CASSFGKGSYEQYF.

The genes are TRBV11-2 and TRBJ2-3, with D possibly matching TRBD1 (5 bases). Germline CDR1 reads SGHAT; CDR2 reads FQNNGV. The CDR3 is made up of 15 amino acids. Trimming removed 2 bases from V and 4 bases from J, with 13 bases in between. This CDR3 reads CASSLRGTHPDTQYF. The CDR3 DNA is TGTGCCAGCAGCTTAAGGGGAACCCACCCAGATACGCAGTATTTT.

J is TRBJ1-1 and V is TRBV2; D uncertain. The CDR3 runs to 13 residues. The germline V gene has CDR1 SNHLY and CDR2 FYNNEI. The V gene lost 4 bases and the J gene lost 7 bases, with 13 bases spanning the gap. CDR3 DNA sequence: TGTGCCAGCAGTGTAGGAAACCACCTTGAAGCTTTCTTT. It codes for CASSVGNHLEAFF.